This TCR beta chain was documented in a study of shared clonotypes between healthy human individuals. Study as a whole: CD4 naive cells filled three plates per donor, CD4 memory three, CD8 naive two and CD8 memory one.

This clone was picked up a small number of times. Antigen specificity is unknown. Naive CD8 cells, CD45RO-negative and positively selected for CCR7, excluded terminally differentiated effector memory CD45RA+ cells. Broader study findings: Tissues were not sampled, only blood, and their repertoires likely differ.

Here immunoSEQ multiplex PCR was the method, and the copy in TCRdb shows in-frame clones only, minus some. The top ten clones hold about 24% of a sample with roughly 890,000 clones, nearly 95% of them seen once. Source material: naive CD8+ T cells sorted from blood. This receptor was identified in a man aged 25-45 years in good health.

The CDR3 reads CASSESSSGVTDTQYF. Written as DNA, the CDR3 is TGCGCCAGCAGTGAGTCCTCTAGCGGGGTCACAGATACGCAGTATTTT. The V and J genes are TRBV10-2 and TRBJ2-3; 9 nucleotides match TRBD2. The CDR3 spans 16 residues. Unmatched junction bases numbered 3, after V lost 0 bases and J lost 2 bases. Germline CDR1 is WSHSY and CDR2 is SAAADI.